This T cell receptor beta chain was identified during a study of tumor-infiltrating lymphocytes in primary liver carcinoma (dated by TCRdb to about 2017). For context, the study as a whole: Roughly five patients with histopathologically diagnosed primary liver carcinoma underwent surgical resection in China between late 2015 and March 2016. The five patients, three men and two women aged 30 to 69 years, had hepatocellular carcinoma (four) or combined HCC and intrahepatic cholangiocarcinoma (one). The tumors of the five patients were staged as T1-T3 N0M0, with maximum diameters ranging from roughly 4.2 to 11 cm. Each sample produced about 3.65 to 7.13 million productive TCRbeta reads, and read depth showed no significant difference between tissue types. For each liver tumor, the study sampled five regions along with adjacent normal tissue and blood, and applied TCRbeta repertoire sequencing, expression microarrays and whole-exome sequencing. A total of some 35 specimens from 5 patients went through TCRbeta repertoire sequencing, namely 25 tumor regions, 5 adjacent noncancerous liver tissues and 5 peripheral blood samples. Reproducibility between technical replicate repertoires was high, with correlation coefficients above 0.95 and mean shared-clone rates about 0.9.

From the germline V gene, CDR1 is MNHNS and CDR2 is SASEGT. The germline V end is reduced by 6 bases and the J end by 0 bases; junction bases left unmatched: 4. The length of the CDR3 is 15 amino acids, counting both ends. Only the CDR3 DNA stays, 45 bases, in frame from base 1. RNA from unsorted whole blood was extracted with TRIzol reagent, and germline DNA was obtained with the DNeasy Blood & Tissue kit. At the time of sampling, the patients were treatment-naive and had chronic HBV infection. About 4 milliliters of peripheral blood were collected into K2EDTA tubes before surgery. The paper as a whole reports these results and caveats: Since the samples were bulk and unsorted, there was no way to compare CD4+ and CD8+ T cell repertoires. The top 250 clones accounted for a significantly greater share of the repertoire in tumors than in blood (p = 0.039). Because only the TCR beta chain was sequenced and unpaired alpha chains were not captured, true repertoire diversity is likely underestimated. Repertoire overlap was higher between tumor regions (mean about 35%) than tumor-adjacent (around 17%) or tumor-blood (approximately 14%) pairs, consistent with antigen-driven expansion. The study included only a few patients, and the authors note findings should be validated in a larger study.

Starting from 450 to 500 ng total RNA, TCRbeta-specific cDNA was produced by reverse transcription with a constant-region primer and ProtoScript II reverse transcriptase. Construction of the TCRbeta libraries relied on three nested rounds of multiplex PCR, following a slightly modified ARM-PCR procedure. Multiplex TRBV1-TRBV30 forward primers and a Cbeta reverse primer were used in the first two PCR rounds, each of which was run for 9 to 11 cycles. Sample barcodes and Illumina adapters were attached in a final 25-cycle PCR using Deep VentR polymerase. Before sequencing, amplicons between 200 and 500 bp were purified from gel using a QIAquick gel extraction kit. The TCRbeta amplicons were sequenced with 250-bp paired-end reads on an Illumina HiSeq 2500. Per the original workflow: Reads were quality-trimmed with Trimmomatic v0.33, and paired reads were merged with FLASH v1.2.11 to recover full CDR3 sequences. V, D and J germline segments were assigned to the rearranged TCRbeta sequences by MiGEC v1.2.1b. Clonotype statistics and Shannon-Wiener diversity indices were computed with VDJtools v1.0.0. Except for diversity analysis, only the 250 most abundant clonotypes of each sample were used in subsequent analyses to reduce sampling bias. In TCRdb, the public reads were trimmed at Q25 with fastp and aligned with MiXCR, with productive beta chains retained. Rows are unified per CDR3 protein, each entry keeping the most common DNA and genes. TCRdb, not the original authors, processed these V and J calls. Across this sample there are 300,000 to 350,000 distinct CDR3 sequences, with almost 60% seen only once. The top ten hold over 15% of the sample.

A word on this clonotype: The antigen this receptor binds is unknown. The final CDR3 position lacks the conserved phenylalanine or tryptophan, pointing to a likely read error.

Specimen: peripheral blood. The source of this sequence is a woman aged 25-40 years with primary liver carcinoma and hepatitis B virus infection. The chain is made from TRBV6-1 and TRBJ2-7; 11 bases in the junction line up with TRBD2. The bases are TGTGCCAGCAGACCGGGACTAGCGGTCTCCTACGAGCAGTACTTA. This encodes CASRPGLAVSYEQYL.